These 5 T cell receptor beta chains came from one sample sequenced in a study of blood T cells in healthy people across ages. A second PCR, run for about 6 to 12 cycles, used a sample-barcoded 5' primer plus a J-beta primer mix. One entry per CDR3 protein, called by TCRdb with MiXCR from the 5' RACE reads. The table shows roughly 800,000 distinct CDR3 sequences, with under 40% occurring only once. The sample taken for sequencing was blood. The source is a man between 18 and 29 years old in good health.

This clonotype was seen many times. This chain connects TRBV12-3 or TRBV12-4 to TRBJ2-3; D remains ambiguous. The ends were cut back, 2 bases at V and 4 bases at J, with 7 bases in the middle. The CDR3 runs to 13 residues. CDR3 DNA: TGTGCCAGCAGTTTATACCGCTCAGATACGCAGTATTTT. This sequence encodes CASSLYRSDTQYF.

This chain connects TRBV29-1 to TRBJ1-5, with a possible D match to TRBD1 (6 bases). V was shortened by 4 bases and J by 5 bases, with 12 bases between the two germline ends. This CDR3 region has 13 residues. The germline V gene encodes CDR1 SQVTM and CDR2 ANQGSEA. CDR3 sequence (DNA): TGCAGCGTTGGTACCAGGGGTGATCAGCCCCAGCATTTT. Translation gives CSVGTRGDQPQHF.

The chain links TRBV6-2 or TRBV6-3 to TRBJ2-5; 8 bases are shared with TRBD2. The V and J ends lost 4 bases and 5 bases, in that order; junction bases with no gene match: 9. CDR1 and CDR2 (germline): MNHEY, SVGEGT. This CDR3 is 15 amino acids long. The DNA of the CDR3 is TGTGCCAGCAGTTTCGCCGGGGGGGCAGGGGAGACCCAGTACTTC. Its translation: CASSFAGGAGETQYF.

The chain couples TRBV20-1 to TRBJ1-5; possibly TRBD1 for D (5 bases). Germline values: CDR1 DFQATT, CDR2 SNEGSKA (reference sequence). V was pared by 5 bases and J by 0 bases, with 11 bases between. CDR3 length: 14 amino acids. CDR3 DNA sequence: TGCAGTGCTCCTGACAGATATAGCAATCAGCCCCAGCATTTT. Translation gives CSAPDRYSNQPQHF.

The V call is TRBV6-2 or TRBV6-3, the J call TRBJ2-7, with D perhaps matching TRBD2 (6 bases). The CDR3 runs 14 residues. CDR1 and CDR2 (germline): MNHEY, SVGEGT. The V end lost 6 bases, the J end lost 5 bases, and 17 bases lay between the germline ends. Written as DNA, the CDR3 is TGTGCCAGCAGCAAAGTTATGGGGGAGGACGAGCAGTACTTC. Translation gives CASSKVMGEDEQYF.